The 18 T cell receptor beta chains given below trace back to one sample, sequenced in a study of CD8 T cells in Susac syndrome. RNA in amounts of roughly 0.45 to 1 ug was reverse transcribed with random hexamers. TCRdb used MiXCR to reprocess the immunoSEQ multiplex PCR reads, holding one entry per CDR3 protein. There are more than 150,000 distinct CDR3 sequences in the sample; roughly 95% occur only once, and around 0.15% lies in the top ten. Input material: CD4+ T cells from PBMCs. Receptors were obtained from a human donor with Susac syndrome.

CDR3 DNA: TGTGCCAGCAGGGACTACACCGGGGAGCTGTTTTTT. Protein: CASRDYTGELFF. The chain recombines TRBV2 with TRBJ2-2; TRBD2 might be the D (5 bases). Trimming pared 6 bases from V and 3 bases from J, leaving 5 bases between. The CDR3 extends over 12 amino acids. Germline-derived CDR1 and CDR2 are SNHLY and FYNNEI.

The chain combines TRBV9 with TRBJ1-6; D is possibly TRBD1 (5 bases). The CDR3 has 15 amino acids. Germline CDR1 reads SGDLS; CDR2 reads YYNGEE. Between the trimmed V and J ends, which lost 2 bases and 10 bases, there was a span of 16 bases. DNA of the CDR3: TGTGCCAGCAGCGTGGCAGGGTCGGGAGGATCACCCCTCCACTTT. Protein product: CASSVAGSGGSPLHF.

CDR3 in amino acids: CASSQDERGTEAFF. The CDR3 bases are TGTGCCAGCAGCCAAGATGAACGGGGCACTGAAGCTTTCTTT. The chain combines TRBV4-2 with TRBJ1-1, with D unresolved. The CDR3 covers 14 residues. Germline CDR1 and CDR2: LGHNA and YNFKEQ. V lost 0 bases and J 4 bases, leaving 9 bases between the germline ends.

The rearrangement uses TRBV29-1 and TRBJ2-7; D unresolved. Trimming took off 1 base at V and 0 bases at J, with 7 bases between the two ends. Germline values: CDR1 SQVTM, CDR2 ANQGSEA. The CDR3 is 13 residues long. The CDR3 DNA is TGCAGCGTTGAAGTCTACAGCTCCTACGAGCAGTACTTC. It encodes CSVEVYSSYEQYF.

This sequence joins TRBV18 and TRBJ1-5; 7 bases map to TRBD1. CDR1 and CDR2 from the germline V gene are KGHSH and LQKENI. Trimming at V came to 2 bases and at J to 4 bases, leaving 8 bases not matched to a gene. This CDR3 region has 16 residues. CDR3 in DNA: TGTGCCAGCTCACCAGCCGGGACAGCTCGTAATCAGCCCCAGCATTTT. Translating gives CASSPAGTARNQPQHF.

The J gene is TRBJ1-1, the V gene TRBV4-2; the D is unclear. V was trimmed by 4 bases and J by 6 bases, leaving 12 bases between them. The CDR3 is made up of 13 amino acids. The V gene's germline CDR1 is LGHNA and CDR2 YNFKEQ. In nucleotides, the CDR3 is TGTGCCAGCAGCCCCGGACCGGGAGCTGAAGCTTTCTTT. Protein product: CASSPGPGAEAFF.

The CDR3 here is CASSSSTGVGNSPLHF. The CDR3, as DNA: TGTGCCAGCAGCTCCTCGACAGGGGTTGGTAATTCACCCCTCCACTTT. This rearrangement joins TRBV5-4 to TRBJ1-6, with TRBD1 matching 8 bases. The CDR3 runs 16 residues. V shed 3 bases and J 6 bases; nucleotides not matched to a gene: 8. Per the germline V gene, CDR1 is SGHNT and CDR2 is YYREEE (reference sequence).

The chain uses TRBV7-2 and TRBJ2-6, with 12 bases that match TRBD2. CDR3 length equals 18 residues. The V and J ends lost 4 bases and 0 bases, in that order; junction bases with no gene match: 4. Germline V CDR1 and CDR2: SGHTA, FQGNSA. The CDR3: CASSSGLAGSSGANVLTF. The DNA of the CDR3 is TGTGCCAGCAGCTCAGGACTAGCGGGAAGCTCTGGGGCCAACGTCCTGACTTTC.

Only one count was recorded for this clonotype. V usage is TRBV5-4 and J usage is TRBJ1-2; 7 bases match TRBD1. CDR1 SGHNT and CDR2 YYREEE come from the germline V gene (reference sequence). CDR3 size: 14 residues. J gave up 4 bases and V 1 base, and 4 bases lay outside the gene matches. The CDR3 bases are TGTGCCAGCAGCTTGCAGGGGGGGCCCTATGGCTACACCTTC. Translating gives CASSLQGGPYGYTF.

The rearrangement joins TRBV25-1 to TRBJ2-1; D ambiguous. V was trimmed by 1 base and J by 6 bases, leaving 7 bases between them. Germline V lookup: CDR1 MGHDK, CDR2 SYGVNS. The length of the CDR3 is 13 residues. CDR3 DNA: TGTGCCAGCAGTGAATGGGTACCCAATGAGCAGTTCTTC. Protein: CASSEWVPNEQFF.

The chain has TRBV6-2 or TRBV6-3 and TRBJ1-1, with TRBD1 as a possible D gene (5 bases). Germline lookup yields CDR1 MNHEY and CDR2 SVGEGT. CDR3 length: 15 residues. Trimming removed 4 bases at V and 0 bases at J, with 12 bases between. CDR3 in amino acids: CASSFKGLVNTEAFF. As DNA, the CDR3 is TGTGCCAGCAGTTTCAAGGGGTTGGTGAACACTGAAGCTTTCTTT.

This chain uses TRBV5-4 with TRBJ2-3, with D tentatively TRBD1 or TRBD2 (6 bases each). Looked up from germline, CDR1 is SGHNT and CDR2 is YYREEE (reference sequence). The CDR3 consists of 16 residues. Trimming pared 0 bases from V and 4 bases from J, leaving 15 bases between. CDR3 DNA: TGTGCCAGCAGCTTGGGGGTGGGGGGCCGTTCAGATACGCAGTATTTT. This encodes CASSLGVGGRSDTQYF.

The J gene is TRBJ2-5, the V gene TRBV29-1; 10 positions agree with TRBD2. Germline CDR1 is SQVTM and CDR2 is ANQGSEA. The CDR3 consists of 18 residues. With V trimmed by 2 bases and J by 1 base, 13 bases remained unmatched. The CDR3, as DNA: TGCAGCGTTGAAAGGAGCGGGGGGGACACCATGCTCCAAGAGACCCAGTACTTC. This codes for CSVERSGGDTMLQETQYF.

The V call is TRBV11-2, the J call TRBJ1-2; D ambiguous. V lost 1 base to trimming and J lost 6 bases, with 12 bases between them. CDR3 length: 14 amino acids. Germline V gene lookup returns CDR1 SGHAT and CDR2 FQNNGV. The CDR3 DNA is TGTGCCAGCAGCTTAGGGCGAGGTGCTGATGGCTACACCTTC. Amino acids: CASSLGRGADGYTF.

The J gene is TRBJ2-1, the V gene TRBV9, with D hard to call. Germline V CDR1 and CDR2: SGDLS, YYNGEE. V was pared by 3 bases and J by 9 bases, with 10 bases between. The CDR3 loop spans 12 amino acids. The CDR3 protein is CASSAVLGEQFF. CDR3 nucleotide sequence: TGTGCCAGCAGCGCAGTCCTCGGTGAGCAGTTCTTC.

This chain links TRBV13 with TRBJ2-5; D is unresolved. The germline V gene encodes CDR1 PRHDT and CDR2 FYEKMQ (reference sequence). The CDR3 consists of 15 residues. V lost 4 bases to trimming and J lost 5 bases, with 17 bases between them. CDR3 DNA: TGTGCCAGCAGCTCCCTTGCGAACCTACGTGAGACCCAGTACTTC. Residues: CASSSLANLRETQYF.

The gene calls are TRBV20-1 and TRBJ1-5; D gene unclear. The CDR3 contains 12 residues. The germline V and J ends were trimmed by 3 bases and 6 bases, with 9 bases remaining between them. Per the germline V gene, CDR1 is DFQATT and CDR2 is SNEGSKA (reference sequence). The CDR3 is CSARPTGQPQHF. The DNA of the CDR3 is TGCAGTGCTAGGCCTACGGGTCAGCCCCAGCATTTT.

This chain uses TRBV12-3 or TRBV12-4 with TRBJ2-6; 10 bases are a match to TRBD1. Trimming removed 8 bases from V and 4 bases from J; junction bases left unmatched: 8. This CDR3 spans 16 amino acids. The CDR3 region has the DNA TGTGCCAGCTCCAGGACAGGGGGTTCAGGGGCCAACGTCCTGACTTTC. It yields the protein CASSRTGGSGANVLTF.